The entry that follows covers one T cell receptor (beta chain) sequence. The antigen is undetermined. The entry originates in a study of a mutant IDH1 vaccine in newly diagnosed glioma. About the research overall: First vaccine doses came 4-6 weeks after radiotherapy alone, or with temozolomide cycles.

Germline V gene data show CDR1 as MNHEY and CDR2 as SMNVEV (reference sequence). The CDR3 is 12 residues long. The J segment lost 6 bases and the V segment lost 4 bases, leaving 1 base of the junction unmatched. This table comes from immunoSEQ multiplex PCR, and its TCRdb copy is limited to in-frame clones, with some not included. The sample shows 45,000 to 65,000 clones, 65% of them seen only once. The time point here: week 47, end of study. In the vaccine, a single dose held 300 ug of the mutant IDH1 20-mer peptide, along with topical imiquimod. This chain uses TRBV27 with TRBJ1-2; 8 positions agree with TRBD1. The sequence was obtained from a man aged 35-49 years with glioma. Some clones in this sample may be carry-over from other donors' samples. The input for sequencing was peripheral blood mononuclear cells (PBMCs), taken from a glioma patient whose treatment included an IDH1 peptide vaccine. The CDR3 nucleotides are TGTGCCAGCAGTTCGACAGGGGATGGCTACACCTTC. The encoded protein is CASSSTGDGYTF.